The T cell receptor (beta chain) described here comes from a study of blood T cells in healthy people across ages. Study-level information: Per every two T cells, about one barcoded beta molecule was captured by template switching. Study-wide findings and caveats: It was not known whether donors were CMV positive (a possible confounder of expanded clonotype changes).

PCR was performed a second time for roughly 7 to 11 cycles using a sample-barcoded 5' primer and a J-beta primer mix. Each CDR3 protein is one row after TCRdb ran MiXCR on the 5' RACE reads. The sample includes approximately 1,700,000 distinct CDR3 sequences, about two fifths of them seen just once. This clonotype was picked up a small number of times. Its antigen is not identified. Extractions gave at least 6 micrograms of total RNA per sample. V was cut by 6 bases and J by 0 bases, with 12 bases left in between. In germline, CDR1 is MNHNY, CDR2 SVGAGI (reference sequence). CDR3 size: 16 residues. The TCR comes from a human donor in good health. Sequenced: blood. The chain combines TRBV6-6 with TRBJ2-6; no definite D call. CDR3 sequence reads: CASSTDQSSGANVLTF. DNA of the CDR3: TGTGCCAGCAGCACCGACCAGAGCTCTGGGGCCAACGTCCTGACTTTC.